Below are 7 T cell receptor beta chains sequenced from a single sample in a study of blood T cell repertoires in COVID-19. Clones were read by immunoSEQ multiplex PCR, and TCRdb kept only the in-frame ones, dropping some. The profile shows approximately 300,000 clones, 70% to 90% of them singletons. Sequenced sample: PBMCs or T cells enriched from blood (not recorded which). Receptor source: a woman younger than 45 who had recovered from COVID-19.

This chain uses TRBV7-9 with TRBJ2-5, with 13 bases fitting TRBD2. There are 17 residues in the CDR3. CDR1 and CDR2 from the germline V gene are SEHNR and FQNEAQ (reference sequence). Trimming at V came to 5 bases and at J to 2 bases, leaving 8 bases not matched to a gene. This chain's CDR3 is CASSPWGTSGEQETQYF. CDR3 DNA sequence: TGTGCCAGCAGCCCGTGGGGGACTAGCGGGGAGCAAGAGACCCAGTACTTC.

The chain uses TRBV29-1 and TRBJ1-1, with D possibly matching TRBD1 (5 bases). Deletions cut 7 bases from V and 4 bases from J, with 22 bases between. The CDR3 extends over 15 amino acids. Germline CDR1 SQVTM, CDR2 ANQGSEA. Here the CDR3 reads CSGNRSPLSGTEAFF. CDR3 in DNA: TGCAGCGGGAACAGGTCACCCTTGAGTGGCACTGAAGCTTTCTTT.

The chain couples TRBV30 to TRBJ1-1; a possible D gene is TRBD1 (6 bases). The CDR3 has 15 residues. V was shortened by 2 bases and J by 5 bases, with 18 bases between the two germline ends. From germline, CDR1 is GTSNPN and CDR2 SVGIG (reference sequence). The CDR3 loop is CAWSRRGGLGTEAFF. The CDR3 DNA reads as TGTGCCTGGAGTCGGCGGGGGGGGCTTGGGACTGAAGCTTTCTTT.

The rearrangement links TRBV2 to TRBJ2-7; a weak D match, TRBD1 (6 bases). V was trimmed by 6 bases and J by 3 bases, leaving 12 bases between them. This CDR3 is 13 amino acids long. Germline CDR1 is SNHLY and CDR2 is FYNNEI. In DNA form, the CDR3 reads TGTGCCAGCAGGGAGGACAGCAACTACGAGCAGTACTTC. It is translated as CASREDSNYEQYF.

J is TRBJ2-7 and V is TRBV7-9; 15 nucleotides line up with TRBD2. CDR1 is SEHNR, CDR2 FQNEAQ, per germline (reference sequence). This CDR3 contains 17 residues. Trimming took 5 bases from V and 2 from J; bases not matched to a gene: 7. CDR3 residues: CASSQGLAGGNPYEQYF. The CDR3 DNA reads as TGTGCCAGCAGCCAGGGACTAGCGGGGGGAAATCCCTACGAGCAGTACTTC.

This clone has just one count. The chain is built from TRBV5-3 and TRBJ1-5; 9 bases map to TRBD1. TRBV5-3 is designated an ORF whose function remains uncertain. The CDR3 length is 13 residues. The ends lost 4 bases at V and 7 bases at J; junction bases unmatched: 3. CDR3 nucleotide sequence: TGTGCCAGAAGCAACGGACAGGGGCAGCCCCAGCATTTT. The encoded protein is CARSNGQGQPQHF.

This chain links TRBV2 with TRBJ1-1; TRBD1 agrees at 9 bases. V was clipped by 7 bases and J by 1 base; unmatched bases: 7. The CDR3 runs to 15 residues. CDR1 and CDR2 (germline): SNHLY, FYNNEI. CDR3 residues: CASNRRQGGNTEAFF. CDR3 nucleotide sequence: TGTGCCAGCAATCGACGACAGGGGGGGAACACTGAAGCTTTCTTT.